This entry lists 13 T cell receptor beta chains sequenced from one sample in a study of CD8+CD57+ T cells in acquired aplastic anemia. Genomic DNA, serving as template, underwent TCR beta VDJ and CDR3 profiling. TCRdb analysed the reads with MiXCR anew, one entry per CDR3 protein. The sample includes 250,000 to 350,000 distinct CDR3 sequences, 56% seen only once; the top ten take roughly 1.2%. An expansion of CD8+CD57+ cells by flow cytometry had been shown in patients chosen for sequencing. Sequenced input: sorted CD4+, CD8+, or CD8+CD57+ T cells (not recorded which) from PBMCs. The receptor source for this set is a human donor with aplastic anemia.

The chain is built from TRBV3-2 and TRBJ1-3. TRBV3-2 is marked as a pseudogene. The length of the CDR3 is 15 residues. CDR3 DNA sequence: TGTGCCAGCAGCTACCTCAGGGACCTAGGAAACACCATATATTTT. As protein: CASSYLRDLGNTIYF.

This sequence joins TRBV2 and TRBJ2-1, with 7 bases matching TRBD2. Looked up from germline, CDR1 is SNHLY and CDR2 is FYNNEI. The CDR3 has 15 residues. J lost 6 bases, V lost 6 bases, and 11 bases had no gene match. CDR3 DNA: TGTGCCAGCAGCCCTTGGGCGGGAGCGTCCAATGAGCAGTTCTTC. Translated: CASSPWAGASNEQFF.

The gene calls are TRBV6-4 and TRBJ2-7, with D possibly being TRBD2 (7 bases). Germline V gene data show CDR1 as MRHNA and CDR2 as SNTAGT. The CDR3 is 13 residues long. V shed 8 bases and J shed 3 bases, with 14 bases lying between them. CDR3 in DNA: TGTGCCAGCGGGGGGGGGCAGCGCTACGAGCAGTACTTC. This codes for CASGGGQRYEQYF.

The chain has TRBV2 and TRBJ2-1, with 10 bases matching TRBD2. V shed 7 bases and J 6 bases; nucleotides not matched to a gene: 6. Germline assignment: CDR1 SNHLY and CDR2 FYNNEI. CDR3 size: 14 residues. The CDR3 DNA is TGTGCCAGCAAACAGCGGGAGGGCCTCAATGAGCAGTTCTTC. Its translation is CASKQREGLNEQFF. Full variable domain (rest looked up from reference TRBV2 and TRBJ2-1): EPEVTQTPSHQVTQMGQEVILRCVPISNHLYFYWYRQILGQKVEFLVSFYNNEISEKSEIFDDQFSVERPDGSNFTLKIRSTKLEDSAMYFCASKQREGLNEQFFGPGTRLTVL.

At least ten counts were recorded for this clonotype. The chain recombines TRBV6-5 with TRBJ2-2; D possibly corresponds to TRBD2 (6 bases). The CDR3 extends over 15 amino acids. Germline CDR1 and CDR2: MNHEY and SVGAGI. Trimming cost V 6 bases and J 2 bases, with 13 bases left between them. The CDR3 sequence is CASRATTRNTGELFF. For the CDR3, the DNA is TGTGCCAGCAGGGCGACGACTAGAAACACCGGGGAGCTGTTTTTT.

This clonotype was found many times. The V gene is TRBV10-2, the J gene TRBJ2-7, with D hard to call. There are 14 residues in the CDR3. V shed 3 bases and J shed 2 bases, with 11 bases lying between them. Germline V gene lookup returns CDR1 WSHSY and CDR2 SAAADI. The chain's CDR3 is CASSEVVETYEQYF. The CDR3 DNA follows: TGCGCCAGCAGTGAAGTAGTAGAGACCTACGAGCAGTACTTC.

J is TRBJ2-1 and V is TRBV19, with D possibly being TRBD1 (6 bases). The CDR3 has 14 amino acids. Between the trimmed V and J ends, which lost 3 bases and 2 bases, there was a span of 8 bases. The germline gives CDR1 LNHDA, CDR2 SQIVND (reference sequence). CDR3 amino acids: CASSMQGTYNEQFF. The DNA for the CDR3 is TGTGCCAGTAGTATGCAGGGGACCTACAATGAGCAGTTCTTC. The full variable domain, with the rest looked up from reference TRBV19 and TRBJ2-1, is DGGITQSPKYLFRKEGQNVTLSCEQNLNHDAMYWYRQDPGQGLRLIYYSQIVNDFQKGDIAEGYSVSREKKESFPLTVTSAQKNPTAFYLCASSMQGTYNEQFFGPGTRLTVL.

The chain links TRBV19 to TRBJ2-7; D might be TRBD2 (6 bases). Deletions cut 1 base from V and 0 bases from J, with 13 bases between. The CDR3 is made up of 16 amino acids. Germline assignment: CDR1 LNHDA and CDR2 SQIVND (reference sequence). CDR3 nucleotides: TGTGCCAGTAGTATAGGATGGGGGGAACCCTCCTACGAGCAGTACTTC. The encoded protein is CASSIGWGEPSYEQYF.

This chain connects TRBV7-9 to TRBJ2-7; no clear D. Germline CDR1 reads SEHNR; CDR2 reads FQNEAQ (reference sequence). The CDR3 consists of 12 residues. Trimming shortened V by 2 bases and J by 4 bases, and 6 bases separated the two germline ends. CDR3: CASSLTEYEQYF. Here the CDR3 DNA reads TGTGCCAGCAGCTTAACAGAATACGAGCAGTACTTC.

The V gene is TRBV19, the J gene TRBJ2-7; D is perhaps TRBD1 (6 bases). V was cut by 3 bases and J by 4 bases, with 13 bases left in between. The germline V gene has CDR1 LNHDA and CDR2 SQIVND (reference sequence). CDR3 length: 14 residues. In DNA form, the CDR3 reads TGTGCCAGTAGTATGACAGGTAGGACGTACGAGCAGTACTTC. Translated: CASSMTGRTYEQYF.

The J gene is TRBJ2-7, the V gene TRBV28; tentative D call: TRBD2 (6 bases). Germline values: CDR1 MDHEN, CDR2 SYDVKM. The V and J ends lost 6 bases and 2 bases respectively, with 14 bases between them. The CDR3 runs to 14 residues. The CDR3 DNA reads as TGTGCCAGCAGAAGAGCGGGTGCCCCCTACGAGCAGTACTTC. Translated, it gives CASRRAGAPYEQYF. Together with reference TRBV28 and TRBJ2-7, the CDR3 gives the full variable domain: DVKVTQSSRYLVKRTGEKVFLECVQDMDHENMFWYRQDPGLGLRLIYFSYDVKMKEKGDIPEGYSVSREKKERFSLILESASTNQTSMYLCASRRAGAPYEQYFGPGTRLTVT.

The V gene is TRBV7-3, the J gene TRBJ2-7; a weak D match, TRBD1 (7 bases). There are 13 residues in the CDR3. V was trimmed by 2 bases and J by 5 bases, leaving 10 bases between them. CDR1 SGHTA and CDR2 FQGTGA come from the germline V gene. The DNA of the CDR3 is TGTGCCAGCAGCTTACAGGGGGAGGACGAGCAGTACTTC. As protein: CASSLQGEDEQYF.

This clonotype is a singleton in its sample. The chain combines TRBV7-9 with TRBJ2-3; 7 bases agree with TRBD2. CDR3 length equals 16 residues. V lost 6 bases, J lost 4 bases, and 13 bases stayed unmatched. Germline V gives CDR1 SEHNR, CDR2 FQNEAQ (reference sequence). The CDR3 nucleotides are TGTGCCAGCAGACATGGGTCGGGGGGTTTGGCAGATACGCAGTATTTT. Its translation is CASRHGSGGLADTQYF. The full variable domain, completed using reference TRBV7-9 and TRBJ2-3, is DTGVSQNPRHKITKRGQNVTFRCDPISEHNRLYWYRQTLGQGPEFLTYFQNEAQLEKSRLLSDRFSAERPKGSFSTLEIQRTEQGDSAMYLCASRHGSGGLADTQYFGPGTRLTVL.